The T cell receptor (beta chain) described here comes from a study of blood T cell repertoires in COVID-19. Study context: Specimens from acute and convalescent COVID-19 originated in the United States, Italy and Spain. Sources were T cells, B-cell-depleted T cells, or PBMCs; the material itself was cDNA or gDNA.

Original processing notes: Amplification with reference gene primers provided the estimates of nucleated cell counts. Some clones are missing from TCRdb's copy, which holds only in-frame ones; the method was immunoSEQ multiplex PCR. That table is the source of V, J and clone size, and D and trimming were worked out from the DNA. The repertoire holds 100,000 to 120,000 clones, with approximately 90% as singletons. CDR3 length: 13 residues. Germline values: CDR1 SGHTA, CDR2 FQGNSA. V dropped 4 bases and J dropped 7 bases, with 8 bases sitting between them. This receptor was obtained from a woman aged 50 to 60 with acute or convalescent COVID-19. This chain uses TRBV7-2 with TRBJ1-6; D unresolved. Sequencing used peripheral blood. CDR3 nucleotide sequence: TGTGCCAGCAGCTACCTACTAAATTCACCCCTCCACTTT. Its protein product is CASSYLLNSPLHF.